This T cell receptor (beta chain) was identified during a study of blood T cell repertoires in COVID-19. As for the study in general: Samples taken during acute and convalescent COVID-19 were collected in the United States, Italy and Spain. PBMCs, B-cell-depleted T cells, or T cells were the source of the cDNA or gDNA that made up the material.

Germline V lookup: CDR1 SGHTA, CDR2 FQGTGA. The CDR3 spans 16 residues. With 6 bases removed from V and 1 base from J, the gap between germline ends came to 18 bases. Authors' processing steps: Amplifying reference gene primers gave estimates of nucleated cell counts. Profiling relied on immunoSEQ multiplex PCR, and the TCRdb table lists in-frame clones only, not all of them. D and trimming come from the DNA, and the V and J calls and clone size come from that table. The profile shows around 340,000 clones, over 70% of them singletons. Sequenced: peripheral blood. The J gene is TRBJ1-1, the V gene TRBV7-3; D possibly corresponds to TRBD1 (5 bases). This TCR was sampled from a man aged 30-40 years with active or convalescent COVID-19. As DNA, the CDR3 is TGTGCCAGCAGTACCATCGGTGGGGCCGGGAACACTGAAGCTTTCTTT. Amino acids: CASSTIGGAGNTEAFF.